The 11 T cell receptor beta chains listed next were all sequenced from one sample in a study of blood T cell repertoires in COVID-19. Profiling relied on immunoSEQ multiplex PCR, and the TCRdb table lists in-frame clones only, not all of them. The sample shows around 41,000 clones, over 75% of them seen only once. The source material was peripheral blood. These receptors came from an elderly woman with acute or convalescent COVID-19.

CDR3 nucleotide sequence: TGTGCCAGTAGTCCCCCCCGGGACAGGGGATGGTATGGCTACACCTTC. It translates to CASSPPRDRGWYGYTF. This chain connects TRBV19 to TRBJ1-2, with 10 bases aligning to TRBD1. This CDR3 spans 16 amino acids. Trimming took 5 bases from V and 5 from J; bases not matched to a gene: 11. Germline CDR1 reads LNHDA; CDR2 reads SQIVND (reference sequence).

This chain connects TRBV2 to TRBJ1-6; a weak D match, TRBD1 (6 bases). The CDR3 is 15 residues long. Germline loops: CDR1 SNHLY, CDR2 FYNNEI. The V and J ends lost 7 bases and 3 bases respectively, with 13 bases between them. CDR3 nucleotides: TGTGCCAGCACGAGTGCAGGGGTCTATAATTCACCCCTCCACTTT. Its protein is CASTSAGVYNSPLHF.

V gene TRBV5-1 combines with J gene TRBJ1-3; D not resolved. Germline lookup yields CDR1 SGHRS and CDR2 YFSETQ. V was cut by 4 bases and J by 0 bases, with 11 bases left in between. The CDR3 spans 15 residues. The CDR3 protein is CASSVDSSSGNTIYF. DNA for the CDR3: TGCGCCAGCAGCGTCGACTCTTCCTCTGGAAACACCATATATTTT. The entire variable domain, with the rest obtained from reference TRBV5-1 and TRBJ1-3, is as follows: KAGVTQTPRYLIKTRGQQVTLSCSPISGHRSVSWYQQTPGQGLQFLFEYFSETQRNKGNFPGRFSGRQFSNSRSEMNVSTLELGDSALYLCASSVDSSSGNTIYFGEGSWLTVV.

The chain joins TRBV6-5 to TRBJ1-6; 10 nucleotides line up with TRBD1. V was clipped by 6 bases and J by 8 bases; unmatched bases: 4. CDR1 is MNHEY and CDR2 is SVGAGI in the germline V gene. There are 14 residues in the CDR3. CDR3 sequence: CASSSGTGDSPLHF. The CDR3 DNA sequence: TGTGCCAGCAGCTCCGGGACAGGGGATTCACCCCTCCACTTT.

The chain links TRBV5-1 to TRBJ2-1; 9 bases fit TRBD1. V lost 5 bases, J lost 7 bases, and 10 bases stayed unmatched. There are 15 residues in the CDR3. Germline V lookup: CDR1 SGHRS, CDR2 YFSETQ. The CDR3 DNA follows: TGCGCCAGCAGGGGACAGGGCGTACCTGGGAATGAGCAGTTCTTC. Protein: CASRGQGVPGNEQFF. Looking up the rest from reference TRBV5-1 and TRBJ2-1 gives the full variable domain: KAGVTQTPRYLIKTRGQQVTLSCSPISGHRSVSWYQQTPGQGLQFLFEYFSETQRNKGNFPGRFSGRQFSNSRSEMNVSTLELGDSALYLCASRGQGVPGNEQFFGPGTRLTVL.

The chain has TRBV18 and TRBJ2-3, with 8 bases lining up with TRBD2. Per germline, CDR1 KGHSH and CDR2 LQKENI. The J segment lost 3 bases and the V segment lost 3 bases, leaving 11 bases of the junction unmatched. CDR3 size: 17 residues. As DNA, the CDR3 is TGTGCCAGCTCACCGTCCCTTGAGCGGGGGTGGACAGATACGCAGTATTTT. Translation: CASSPSLERGWTDTQYF.

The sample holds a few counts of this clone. CDR3 loop: CASSYTGDRYQPQHF. CDR3 DNA sequence: TGTGCCAGCAGTTATACAGGGGACCGATATCAGCCCCAGCATTTT. The chain is built from TRBV7-2 and TRBJ1-5; 7 bases line up with TRBD1. The V segment lost 6 bases and the J segment 5 bases; nucleotides outside the gene matches: 10. The V gene's germline CDR1 is SGHTA and CDR2 FQGNSA. This CDR3 has 15 amino acids.

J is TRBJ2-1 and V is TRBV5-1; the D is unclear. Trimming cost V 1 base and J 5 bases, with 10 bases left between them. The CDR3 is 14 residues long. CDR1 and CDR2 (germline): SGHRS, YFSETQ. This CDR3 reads CASSLSIGDNEQFF. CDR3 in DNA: TGCGCCAGCAGCTTGTCGATCGGAGACAATGAGCAGTTCTTC.

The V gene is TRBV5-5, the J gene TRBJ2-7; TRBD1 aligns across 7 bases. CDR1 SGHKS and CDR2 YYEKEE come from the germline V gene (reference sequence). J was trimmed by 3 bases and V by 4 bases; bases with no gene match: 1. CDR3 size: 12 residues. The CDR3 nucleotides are TGTGCCAGCAGCCGGGACAGCTACGAGCAGTACTTC. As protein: CASSRDSYEQYF.

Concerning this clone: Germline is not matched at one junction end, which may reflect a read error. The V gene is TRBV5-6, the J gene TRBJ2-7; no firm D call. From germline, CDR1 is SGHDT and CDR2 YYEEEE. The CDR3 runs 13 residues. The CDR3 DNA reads TGTGCCAGCAGCCCCTATACCTCCCACGAGCAGTACTTC. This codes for CASSPYTSHEQYF.

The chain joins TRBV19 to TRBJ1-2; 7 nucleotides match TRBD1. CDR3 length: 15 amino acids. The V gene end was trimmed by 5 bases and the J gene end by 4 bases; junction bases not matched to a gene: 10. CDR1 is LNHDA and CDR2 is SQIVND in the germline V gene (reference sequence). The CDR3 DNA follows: TGTGCCAGTAGTGGTTTTGGGACAGCAAGCTATGGCTACACCTTC. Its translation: CASSGFGTASYGYTF.